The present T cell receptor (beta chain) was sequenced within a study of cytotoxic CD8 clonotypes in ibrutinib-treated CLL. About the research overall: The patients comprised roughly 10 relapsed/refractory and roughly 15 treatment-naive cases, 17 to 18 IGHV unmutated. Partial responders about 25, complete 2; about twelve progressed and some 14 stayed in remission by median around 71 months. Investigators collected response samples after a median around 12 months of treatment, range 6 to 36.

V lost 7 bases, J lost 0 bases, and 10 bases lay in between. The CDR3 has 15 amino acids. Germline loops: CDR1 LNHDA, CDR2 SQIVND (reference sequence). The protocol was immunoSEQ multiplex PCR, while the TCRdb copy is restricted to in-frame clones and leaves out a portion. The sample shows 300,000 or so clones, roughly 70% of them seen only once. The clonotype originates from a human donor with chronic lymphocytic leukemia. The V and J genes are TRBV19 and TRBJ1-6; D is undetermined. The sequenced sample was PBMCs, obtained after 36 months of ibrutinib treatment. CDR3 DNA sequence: TGTGCCAGTAAGGCAGAGTACTCCTATAATTCACCCCTCCACTTT. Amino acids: CASKAEYSYNSPLHF. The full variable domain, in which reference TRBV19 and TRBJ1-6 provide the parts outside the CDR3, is DGGITQSPKYLFRKEGQNVTLSCEQNLNHDAMYWYRQDPGQGLRLIYYSQIVNDFQKGDIAEGYSVSREKKESFPLTVTSAQKNPTAFYLCASKAEYSYNSPLHFGNGTRLTVT.